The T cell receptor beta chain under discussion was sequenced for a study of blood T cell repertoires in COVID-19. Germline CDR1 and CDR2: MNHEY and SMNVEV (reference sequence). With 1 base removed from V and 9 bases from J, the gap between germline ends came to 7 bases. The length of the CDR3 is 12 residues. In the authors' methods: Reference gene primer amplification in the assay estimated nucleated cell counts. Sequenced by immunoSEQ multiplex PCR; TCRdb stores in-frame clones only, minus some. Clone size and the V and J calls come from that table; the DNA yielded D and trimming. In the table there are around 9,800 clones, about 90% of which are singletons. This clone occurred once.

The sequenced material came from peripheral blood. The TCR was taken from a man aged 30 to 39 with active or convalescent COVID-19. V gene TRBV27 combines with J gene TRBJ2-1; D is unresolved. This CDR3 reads CASSLYGLEQFF. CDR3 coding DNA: TGTGCCAGCAGTTTATATGGGCTTGAGCAGTTCTTC.